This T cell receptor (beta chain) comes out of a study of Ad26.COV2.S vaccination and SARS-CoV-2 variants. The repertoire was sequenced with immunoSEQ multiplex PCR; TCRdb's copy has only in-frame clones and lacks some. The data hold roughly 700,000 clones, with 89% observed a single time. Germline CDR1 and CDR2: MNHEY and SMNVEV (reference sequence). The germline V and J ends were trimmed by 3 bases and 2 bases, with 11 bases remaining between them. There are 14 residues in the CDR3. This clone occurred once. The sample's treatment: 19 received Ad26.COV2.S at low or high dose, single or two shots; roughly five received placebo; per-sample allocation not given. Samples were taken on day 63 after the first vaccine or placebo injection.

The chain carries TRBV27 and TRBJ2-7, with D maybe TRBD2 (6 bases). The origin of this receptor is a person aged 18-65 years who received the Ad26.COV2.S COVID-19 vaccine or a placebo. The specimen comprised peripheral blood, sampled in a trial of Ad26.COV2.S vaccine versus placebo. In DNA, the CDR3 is TGTGCCAGCAGTTTGGCGGGACTGACCTACGAGCAGTACTTC. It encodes CASSLAGLTYEQYF.